Below, 14 T cell receptor beta chains from the same sample are listed, as sequenced in a study of circulating CD8 cells and anti-PD-1 response in melanoma. Sorting of live CD3+CD8+TCRalphabeta+ cells by PD-1 and/or TIGIT gave four subsets. The QIAseq Immune Repertoire TCR panel built the libraries from roughly 16 ng of total RNA. TCRdb recomputed calls from the reads with MiXCR, one row per CDR3 protein. The data show approximately 160 distinct CDR3 sequences, approximately 9.9% seen once. Source: CD8+ T cells from PBMCs, taken at baseline or after one month of anti-PD-1 therapy (not recorded which). Every receptor here comes from a human donor with melanoma.

The rearrangement joins TRBV2 to TRBJ1-4; 9 bases line up with TRBD1. The CDR3 has 13 residues. Per the germline V gene, CDR1 is SNHLY and CDR2 is FYNNEI. V dropped 6 bases and J dropped 5; count of bases not matched to a gene: 1. In DNA form, the CDR3 reads TGTGCCAGCAGGGGACAGGGAAATGAAAAACTGTTTTTT. It specifies CASRGQGNEKLFF.

A note on this clonotype: Being one base from a much bigger clone, this may be a read error. This chain uses TRBV27 with TRBJ2-7; D not resolved. The V gene's germline CDR1 is MNHEY and CDR2 SMNVEV (reference sequence). The CDR3 runs to 16 residues. The V and J ends lost 3 bases and 6 bases respectively, with 21 bases between them. CDR3 protein: CASSLGPPGLYCEQYF. In DNA form, the CDR3 reads TGTGCCAGCAGTTTGGGCCCTCCGGGCCTTTACTGCGAGCAGTACTTC.

This clonotype was counted a few times. The junction and the germline gene differ at one end; a read error may be behind it. DNA of the CDR3: TGTGCCAGCAGCCCCCAAGCCAATTCGGAGACCCCGAGCTCCTGCGAGCAGTACTTC. Its protein is CASSPQANSETPSSCEQYF. V usage is TRBV4-2 and J usage is TRBJ2-7; D is uncertain. The germline V gene has CDR1 LGHNA and CDR2 YNFKEQ. The CDR3 covers 19 residues.

This clonotype rates as medium-sized (0.01 to 0.1%). This chain joins TRBV28 and TRBJ2-1, with a possible D match to TRBD2 (5 bases). The germline V gene encodes CDR1 MDHEN and CDR2 SYDVKM. This CDR3 comprises 15 residues. V was cut by 5 bases and J by 3 bases, with 14 bases left in between. CDR3 sequence: CASSLPERRYNEQFF. The CDR3, as DNA: TGTGCCAGCAGTCTCCCGGAGCGGCGCTACAATGAGCAGTTCTTC.

This clonotype is medium-sized (0.01 to 0.1%). A single base separates this from a much larger clone, so it may be a read error. The rearrangement uses TRBV4-2 and TRBJ2-3; D remains unclear. Germline V gives CDR1 LGHNA, CDR2 YNFKEQ. The CDR3 loop spans 12 amino acids. The CDR3 reads CASSPPIGTQCF. The CDR3 bases are TGTGCCAGCAGCCCACCGATCGGTACGCAGTGTTTT.

This clonotype is termed large. The chain links TRBV24-1 to TRBJ2-1, with 7 positions matching TRBD1. This CDR3 is 13 amino acids long. With V trimmed by 6 bases and J by 6 bases, 4 bases remained unmatched. The germline V gene has CDR1 KGHDR and CDR2 SFDVKD. The CDR3 region has the DNA TGTGCCACCAGTAGCTCAGGGGGCAATGAGCAGTTCTTC. Its translation: CATSSSGGNEQFF.

Of note for this clonotype: With a much larger clone just one base away, this may be a read error. The final CDR3 position lacks the conserved phenylalanine or tryptophan, pointing to a likely read error. The chain employs TRBV6-2 or TRBV6-3 and TRBJ2-7; D is possibly TRBD1 or TRBD2 (5 bases each). This CDR3 is built from 15 residues. The germline gives CDR1 MNHEY, CDR2 SVGEGT. The CDR3 is CASRLPTGLVYKQYL. The CDR3 DNA reads TGTGCCAGCAGATTACCCACAGGACTTGTCTACAAGCAGTACCTC.

This clonotype has only a few counts. Being one base from a much bigger clone, this may be a read error. Given the absence of the conserved phenylalanine or tryptophan at the CDR3 end, a read error is likely. The DNA is left out, because the CDR3 cannot be placed on it with certainty; the CDR3 is given as TCRdb lists it. V and J are TRBV19 and TRBJ2-1; the D call in the table, TRBD2, was not verified against the DNA. Per germline, CDR1 LNHDA and CDR2 SQIVND (reference sequence). The CDR3 is 11 residues long, counting both termini. The CDR3 sequence is CASSIGLVQFS.

Sample share makes this clonotype large. One junction end does not reproduce the germline sequence, and a read error may be involved. V usage is TRBV7-2 and J usage is TRBJ2-5, with 8 bases identical to TRBD2. The CDR3 is 12 amino acids. The germline gives CDR1 SGHTA, CDR2 FQGNSA. DNA of the CDR3: TGTGCCAGCAGCCAGGGGAGGCGGGGGGCGGACTTC. Translating it yields CASSQGRRGADF.

By share of the sample, this clonotype is hyperexpanded. This chain links TRBV7-3 with TRBJ2-2; a weak D match, TRBD2 (5 bases). V lost 5 bases and J 4 bases, leaving 17 bases between the germline ends. The CDR3 extends over 16 amino acids. CDR1 SGHTA and CDR2 FQGTGA come from the germline V gene. The CDR3 spells CASSLLSFEGTGELFF. The CDR3 DNA reads as TGTGCCAGCAGCCTACTAAGTTTCGAGGGCACCGGGGAGCTGTTTTTT.

This clonotype is labeled large (0.1 to 1%). The V gene is TRBV29-1, the J gene TRBJ2-2; D is unclear. V dropped 7 bases and J dropped 7 bases, with 10 bases sitting between them. The CDR3 has 11 residues. Germline lookup yields CDR1 SQVTM and CDR2 ANQGSEA. DNA for the CDR3: TGCAGCGCCATATTTGGCGGGGAGCTGTTTTTT. Its translation: CSAIFGGELFF.

This clonotype rates as large. This chain joins TRBV20-1 and TRBJ2-3, with 9 nucleotides matching TRBD2. The CDR3 is 16 amino acids. From germline, CDR1 is DFQATT and CDR2 SNEGSKA (reference sequence). V was pared by 3 bases and J by 3 bases, with 10 bases of the junction left unmatched. CDR3 region: CSASNIAGVNTDTQYF. The CDR3 coding sequence is TGCAGTGCTAGCAATATAGCGGGGGTTAATACAGATACGCAGTATTTT.

This clonotype is large by share. V and J are TRBV19 and TRBJ1-1, with D uncertain. Germline lookup yields CDR1 LNHDA and CDR2 SQIVND (reference sequence). There are 11 residues in the CDR3. The V and J ends lost 5 bases and 11 bases respectively, with 12 bases between them. CDR3 bases: TGTGCCAGTAGTGTCAAGCGGCGGGCTTTCTTT. It yields the protein CASSVKRRAFF.

Judged by abundance, this clonotype is hyperexpanded (1% or more). The V gene is TRBV28, the J gene TRBJ2-7; 7 bases line up with TRBD2. V dropped 5 bases and J dropped 0; count of bases not matched to a gene: 7. Germline-derived CDR1 and CDR2 are MDHEN and SYDVKM. This CDR3 region has 15 residues. The CDR3 DNA reads TGTGCCAGCAGTCCCCTTAGCGGGTTCTCCTACGAGCAGTACTTC. Protein product: CASSPLSGFSYEQYF.